The 4 T cell receptor beta chains below come from one sample, sequenced in a study of cytomegalovirus exposure and HLA in healthy donors. Primers for the PCR totalled 60 Vbeta and 13 Jbeta. Clones were read by immunoSEQ multiplex PCR, and TCRdb kept only the in-frame ones, dropping some. This repertoire shows 100,000 to 150,000 clones, roughly 80% found once; its top ten account for 4.1%. Sequenced material: PBMCs. The source of these receptors is a woman between 40 and 55 years old in good health and CMV-seronegative.

J is TRBJ2-7 and V is TRBV6-5, with 7 positions matching TRBD1. CDR1 is MNHEY and CDR2 is SVGAGI in the germline V gene. The CDR3 runs to 14 residues. Losses at the gene ends were 2 bases for V and 3 bases for J; bases not matched to a gene: 4. CDR3 DNA: TGTGCCAGCAGTTACCTGAGACAGGGCTACGAGCAGTACTTC. It codes for CASSYLRQGYEQYF.

This clone was seen more than once but under ten times. This rearrangement joins TRBV30 to TRBJ1-5, with D unresolved. CDR1 is GTSNPN, CDR2 SVGIG, per germline (reference sequence). Trimming stripped 4 bases from V and 1 base from J, with 5 bases between. There are 12 residues in the CDR3. The DNA for the CDR3 is TGTGCCTGGAAAAGCAGCAATCAGCCCCAGCATTTT. Translation: CAWKSSNQPQHF.

J is TRBJ2-3 and V is TRBV7-8; 10 positions match TRBD2. The CDR3 totals 18 residues. The V gene's germline CDR1 is SGHVS and CDR2 FQNEAQ. V shed 6 bases and J 2 bases; nucleotides not matched to a gene: 14. The CDR3 sequence: CASSVEGKSGRDTDTQYF. CDR3 sequence (DNA): TGTGCCAGCAGTGTGGAAGGGAAGAGCGGGAGGGACACAGATACGCAGTATTTT.

The chain couples TRBV27 to TRBJ2-6; tentative D call: TRBD1 (5 bases). With 8 bases removed from V and 1 base from J, the gap between germline ends came to 12 bases. In germline, CDR1 is MNHEY, CDR2 SMNVEV (reference sequence). The CDR3 spans 15 residues. The CDR3 region is CASRLGLSGANVLTF. For the CDR3, the DNA is TGTGCCAGCCGACTGGGGCTTTCTGGGGCCAACGTCCTGACTTTC.